Listed here are 25 T cell receptor beta chains from one sample, sequenced in a study of blood T cell repertoires in COVID-19. The table came from immunoSEQ multiplex PCR; TCRdb's copy has only in-frame clones and leaves some out. The sample has fewer than 200,000 clones, more than 70% seen once. The sample taken for sequencing was peripheral blood. These receptor sequences come from a man aged 45-60 years who had recovered from COVID-19.

This chain uses TRBV5-6 with TRBJ2-1; no firm D call. V lost 5 bases to trimming and J lost 1 base, with 7 bases between them. From germline, CDR1 is SGHDT and CDR2 YYEEEE. The CDR3 length is 13 residues. The chain's CDR3 is CASSASSYNEQFF. In DNA, the CDR3 is TGTGCCAGCAGTGCTAGTTCCTACAATGAGCAGTTCTTC. The variable domain in full, with the rest retrieved from reference TRBV5-6 and TRBJ2-1, is DAGVTQSPTHLIKTRGQQVTLRCSPKSGHDTVSWYQQALGQGPQFIFQYYEEEERQRGNFPDRFSGHQFPNYSSELNVNALLLGDSALYLCASSASSYNEQFFGPGTRLTVL.

This chain links TRBV19 with TRBJ1-2; 8 bases fit TRBD1. The CDR3 loop spans 15 amino acids. CDR1 and CDR2 from the germline V gene are LNHDA and SQIVND (reference sequence). Trimming took 0 bases from V and 2 from J; bases not matched to a gene: 2. This chain's CDR3 is CASSIDGQGNYGYTF. DNA for the CDR3: TGTGCCAGTAGTATAGACGGACAGGGCAACTATGGCTACACCTTC.

This chain connects TRBV27 to TRBJ2-5; 8 positions match TRBD1. In germline, CDR1 is MNHEY, CDR2 SMNVEV (reference sequence). With 4 bases clipped from V and 4 bases from J, the junction kept 26 bases outside the gene matches. The CDR3 has 21 residues. The CDR3 spells CASSSRPGGEFRSLFGETQYF. In nucleotides, the CDR3 is TGTGCCAGCAGTTCCCGCCCAGGGGGCGAGTTTCGGTCCCTCTTTGGAGAGACCCAGTACTTC.

The genes are TRBV6-2 or TRBV6-3 and TRBJ2-4; TRBD1 is a possible D gene (6 bases). Germline V gives CDR1 MNHEY, CDR2 SVGEGT. The germline V and J ends were trimmed by 6 bases and 8 bases, with 17 bases remaining between them. The CDR3 is made up of 14 amino acids. Here the CDR3 reads CASSPMGQTDIQYF. The CDR3 DNA reads as TGTGCCAGCAGCCCGATGGGACAAACGGACATTCAGTACTTC.

CDR3 in amino acids: CSARDRGATNEKLFF. For the CDR3, the DNA is TGCAGCGCCCGGGACAGGGGTGCAACTAATGAAAAACTGTTTTTT. The chain carries TRBV29-1 and TRBJ1-4, with 10 bases that match TRBD1. The CDR3 totals 15 residues. Germline V gene sequence: CDR1 SQVTM, CDR2 ANQGSEA. Trimming took 7 bases from V and 0 from J; bases not matched to a gene: 5.

The chain combines TRBV18 with TRBJ2-1; 12 bases align to TRBD2. The CDR3 is 16 residues long. V trimming: 0 bases; J trimming: 7 bases; junction bases outside the gene matches: 4. Germline assignment: CDR1 KGHSH and CDR2 LQKENI. DNA of the CDR3: TGTGCCAGCTCACCACCAGGACTAGCGGGATTGAATGAGCAGTTCTTC. It is translated as CASSPPGLAGLNEQFF. The full variable domain, completed using reference TRBV18 and TRBJ2-1, is NAGVMQNPRHLVRRRGQEARLRCSPMKGHSHVYWYRQLPEEGLKFMVYLQKENIIDESGMPKERFSAEFPKEGPSILRIQQVVRGDSAAYFCASSPPGLAGLNEQFFGPGTRLTVL.

A few counts support this clone. V is TRBV30 and J is TRBJ1-1, with D possibly TRBD1 on 6 matching bases. The CDR3 has 13 amino acids. V lost 1 base and J 4 bases, leaving 10 bases between the germline ends. Germline lookup yields CDR1 GTSNPN and CDR2 SVGIG (reference sequence). The CDR3 DNA reads TGTGCCTGGAGTGGGCAGGGGCTCACTGAAGCTTTCTTT. It yields the protein CAWSGQGLTEAFF.

The chain employs TRBV6-5 and TRBJ2-1, with D maybe TRBD2 (6 bases). Germline values: CDR1 MNHEY, CDR2 SVGAGI. The CDR3 is 14 residues long. Trimming shortened V by 6 bases and J by 2 bases, and 11 bases separated the two germline ends. The CDR3 loop is CASRGTAPYNEQFF. DNA of the CDR3: TGTGCCAGCAGAGGGACTGCCCCCTACAATGAGCAGTTCTTC.

The rearrangement uses TRBV7-2 and TRBJ2-7; possible D gene TRBD2, 6 bases. The CDR3 runs to 13 residues. The germline V gene has CDR1 SGHTA and CDR2 FQGNSA. The V gene lost 4 bases and the J gene lost 4 bases, with 11 bases spanning the gap. CDR3 sequence: CASSWGLAYEQYF. The CDR3 DNA reads TGTGCCAGCAGCTGGGGACTGGCGTACGAGCAGTACTTC.

The rearrangement links TRBV18 to TRBJ2-2; a weak D match, TRBD1 (5 bases). CDR1 KGHSH and CDR2 LQKENI come from the germline V gene. CDR3 length: 13 amino acids. V lost 6 bases to trimming and J lost 1 base, with 6 bases between them. The CDR3 sequence is CASSGRNTGELFF. In DNA, the CDR3 is TGTGCCAGCTCGGGGCGGAACACCGGGGAGCTGTTTTTT.

This sequence joins TRBV30 and TRBJ2-1, with a weak D call TRBD1 (6 bases). The V gene lost 4 bases and the J gene lost 6 bases, with 19 bases spanning the gap. The CDR3 runs 15 residues. CDR1 GTSNPN and CDR2 SVGIG come from the germline V gene (reference sequence). CDR3: CAWTHGDNLGNEQFF. The CDR3 DNA sequence: TGTGCCTGGACCCATGGGGACAACTTAGGCAATGAGCAGTTCTTC.

The chain couples TRBV2 to TRBJ2-2; D is unclear. The CDR3 spans 13 residues. The ends were cut back, 0 bases at V and 5 bases at J, with 4 bases in the middle. The germline V gene has CDR1 SNHLY and CDR2 FYNNEI. The CDR3 sequence: CASSEARTGELFF. Written as DNA, the CDR3 is TGTGCCAGCAGTGAAGCGAGGACCGGGGAGCTGTTTTTT.

This chain joins TRBV19 and TRBJ2-1; TRBD2 matches 10 bases. In germline, CDR1 is LNHDA, CDR2 SQIVND (reference sequence). The junction had 9 bases not matched to a gene; V was cut back by 4 bases and J by 9 bases. The CDR3 is 15 residues long. Here the CDR3 DNA reads TGTGCCAGTAGTAGGGGGCTAGCGGGAGAGTTTGAGCAGTTCTTC. It codes for CASSRGLAGEFEQFF. Drawing the rest from reference TRBV19 and TRBJ2-1, the complete variable domain is DGGITQSPKYLFRKEGQNVTLSCEQNLNHDAMYWYRQDPGQGLRLIYYSQIVNDFQKGDIAEGYSVSREKKESFPLTVTSAQKNPTAFYLCASSRGLAGEFEQFFGPGTRLTVL.

The V call is TRBV7-2, the J call TRBJ1-1; D is perhaps TRBD1 (5 bases). The germline gives CDR1 SGHTA, CDR2 FQGNSA. V dropped 1 base and J dropped 5 bases, with 14 bases sitting between them. The CDR3 totals 15 residues. The CDR3 loop reads CASSLGTPLDTEAFF. The CDR3 DNA sequence: TGTGCCAGCAGCTTAGGGACACCTCTTGATACTGAAGCTTTCTTT. The full variable domain, rest sourced from reference TRBV7-2 and TRBJ1-1, is GAGVSQSPSNKVTEKGKDVELRCDPISGHTALYWYRQSLGQGLEFLIYFQGNSAPDKSGLPSDRFSAERTGGSVSTLTIQRTQQEDSAVYLCASSLGTPLDTEAFFGQGTRLTVV.

The chain carries TRBV28 and TRBJ2-7; 9 nucleotides align to TRBD1. The CDR3 covers 13 residues. J was trimmed by 4 bases and V by 7 bases; bases with no gene match: 5. CDR1 and CDR2 (germline): MDHEN, SYDVKM. The DNA for the CDR3 is TGTGCCAGCAAAAGACAGGGGGTATACGAGCAGTACTTC. This encodes CASKRQGVYEQYF.

V gene TRBV7-8 combines with J gene TRBJ2-1, with TRBD2 matching 14 bases. Looked up from germline, CDR1 is SGHVS and CDR2 is FQNEAQ. This CDR3 region has 19 residues. The trim removed 5 bases at V and 0 bases at J, leaving 9 bases unmatched. The CDR3 sequence is CASSRRTSGGLSSYNEQFF. CDR3 in DNA: TGTGCCAGCAGCCGTCGGACTAGCGGGGGGCTCAGCTCCTACAATGAGCAGTTCTTC.

The V and J genes are TRBV27 and TRBJ2-1; D is possibly TRBD1 (5 bases). Trimming removed 4 bases from V and 4 bases from J, with 8 bases in between. The CDR3 length is 13 residues. Germline V gives CDR1 MNHEY, CDR2 SMNVEV (reference sequence). CDR3 in DNA: TGTGCCAGCAGTTCTGACAGATACAATGAGCAGTTCTTC. Translation: CASSSDRYNEQFF.

CDR3 DNA sequence: TGTGCCAGCTCATCCCCCTACGCGGGAGCTACGCAGTATTTT. Amino acid sequence: CASSSPYAGATQYF. V usage is TRBV28 and J usage is TRBJ2-3, with 7 bases that match TRBD2. The trim removed 8 bases at V and 8 bases at J, leaving 13 bases unmatched. The CDR3 covers 14 residues. CDR1 is MDHEN and CDR2 is SYDVKM in the germline V gene. Full variable domain (rest looked up from reference TRBV28 and TRBJ2-3): DVKVTQSSRYLVKRTGEKVFLECVQDMDHENMFWYRQDPGLGLRLIYFSYDVKMKEKGDIPEGYSVSREKKERFSLILESASTNQTSMYLCASSSPYAGATQYFGPGTRLTVL.

The J gene is TRBJ1-2, the V gene TRBV2, with D perhaps TRBD1 (6 bases). Germline CDR1 is SNHLY and CDR2 is FYNNEI. The CDR3 runs 13 residues. With 6 bases removed from V and 4 bases from J, the gap between germline ends came to 12 bases. The DNA for the CDR3 is TGTGCCAGCAGGGCGACAGGCACCTATGGCTACACCTTC. Its protein is CASRATGTYGYTF.

The gene calls are TRBV5-1 and TRBJ2-3; D possibly corresponds to TRBD1 (6 bases). Germline CDR1 reads SGHRS; CDR2 reads YFSETQ. The CDR3 length is 18 residues. With 0 bases removed from V and 2 bases from J, the gap between germline ends came to 19 bases. The CDR3 loop is CASSLAFPGTPYTDTQYF. Written as DNA, the CDR3 is TGCGCCAGCAGCTTGGCCTTTCCCGGGACACCTTACACAGATACGCAGTATTTT.

Remarks on this clone: Other nucleotide sequences in the sample specify the same CDR3. The chain recombines TRBV9 with TRBJ2-3; 9 bases are a match to TRBD1. The CDR3 is 15 residues long. The V gene's germline CDR1 is SGDLS and CDR2 YYNGEE. The trim removed 5 bases at V and 1 base at J, leaving 5 bases unmatched. The CDR3 sequence is CASSARQGGTDTQYF. CDR3 DNA sequence: TGTGCCAGCAGTGCTCGACAGGGGGGCACAGATACGCAGTATTTT.

This chain joins TRBV18 and TRBJ2-7, with a weak D call TRBD2 (6 bases). The CDR3 covers 15 residues. Germline loops: CDR1 KGHSH, CDR2 LQKENI. The V and J ends lost 2 bases and 0 bases respectively, with 11 bases between them. The CDR3 DNA follows: TGTGCCAGCTCACCAGGGACTCCAAGCTCCTACGAGCAGTACTTC. Its translation: CASSPGTPSSYEQYF.

The chain combines TRBV18 with TRBJ2-1; TRBD1 matches 8 bases. Losses at the gene ends were 3 bases for V and 10 bases for J; bases not matched to a gene: 2. This CDR3 has 12 amino acids. Germline CDR1 is KGHSH and CDR2 is LQKENI. As DNA, the CDR3 is TGTGCCAGCTCACCCGACAGGGGAGAGCAGTTCTTC. The encoded protein is CASSPDRGEQFF.

The J gene is TRBJ2-3, the V gene TRBV27, with 15 bases identical to TRBD2. V shed 2 bases and J 7 bases; nucleotides not matched to a gene: 4. Germline V gene data show CDR1 as MNHEY and CDR2 as SMNVEV (reference sequence). This CDR3 is built from 16 residues. The CDR3 here is CASSLGLAGGPNTQYF. DNA for the CDR3: TGTGCCAGCAGTTTAGGACTAGCGGGAGGGCCAAATACGCAGTATTTT.

The J gene is TRBJ1-6, the V gene TRBV10-3; perhaps TRBD1 as D (5 bases). The CDR3 extends over 13 amino acids. V was pared by 6 bases and J by 6 bases, with 9 bases between. CDR1 and CDR2 from the germline V gene are ENHRY and SYGVKD. Here the CDR3 reads CAISVDSNSPLHF. DNA of the CDR3: TGTGCCATCAGCGTTGACAGTAATTCACCCCTCCACTTT.